What follows are 9 T cell receptor beta chains derived from one specimen sequenced in a study of regulatory dendritic cells for organ transplantation. CFSE-labeled sorted T cells met regulatory or mature dendritic cells for approximately 5 days. TCRdb's table, derived via immunoSEQ multiplex PCR, lists solely in-frame clones and lacks some. Among more than 9,500 clones listed, 89% were seen once. Their recognized antigens are unknown. The sequenced sample was naive CD8+ T cells from blood cultured with regulatory dendritic cells. The subset was: CD45RA+ naive T cells. Receptor source: a human donor in good health.

The CDR3 reads CASSQGSASGRYNEQFF. The CDR3 DNA is TGTGCCAGCAGCCAAGGCTCGGCTAGCGGGAGATACAATGAGCAGTTCTTC. The V and J genes are TRBV4-2 and TRBJ2-1, with 10 nucleotides matching TRBD2. The V gene end was trimmed by 1 base and the J gene end by 4 bases; junction bases not matched to a gene: 7. The CDR3 runs 17 residues. CDR1 and CDR2 from the germline V gene are LGHNA and YNFKEQ.

V gene TRBV23-1 combines with J gene TRBJ2-1, with 8 bases fitting TRBD2. TRBV23-1 is identified as an open reading frame with a role that is uncertain. V shed 3 bases and J 4 bases; nucleotides not matched to a gene: 8. This CDR3 region has 16 residues. CDR3 nucleotide sequence: TGCGCCAGCAGTCACCCCGGGGGGGCTACATACAATGAGCAGTTCTTC. Translation: CASSHPGGATYNEQFF.

Turning to this clone: The same CDR3 is also encoded by other DNA sequences in this sample. The V call is TRBV6-1, the J call TRBJ2-5, with D maybe TRBD1 (7 bases). The germline V and J ends were trimmed by 6 bases and 5 bases, with 16 bases remaining between them. Germline-derived CDR1 and CDR2 are MNHNS and SASEGT. This CDR3 comprises 14 residues. CDR3 nucleotide sequence: TGTGCCAGCAGCCCCATGGGGGGACAGGAGACCCAGTACTTC. Translating gives CASSPMGGQETQYF.

The rearrangement uses TRBV7-2 and TRBJ2-7; D unresolved. V lost 4 bases and J 3 bases, leaving 10 bases between the germline ends. Per the germline V gene, CDR1 is SGHTA and CDR2 is FQGNSA. The CDR3 length is 13 residues. CDR3 sequence reads: CASSSLDIYEQYF. DNA for the CDR3: TGTGCCAGCAGCTCCCTGGATATCTACGAGCAGTACTTC.

The V and J genes are TRBV7-6 and TRBJ2-1; D possibly uses TRBD1 or TRBD2 (6 bases each). V lost 5 bases and J 7 bases, leaving 27 bases between the germline ends. This CDR3 comprises 18 residues. Germline CDR1 is SGHVS and CDR2 is FNYEAQ. CDR3 residues: CASSRTPGAPGGGNEQFF. Here the CDR3 DNA reads TGTGCCAGCAGCCGTACTCCGGGGGCCCCCGGAGGGGGGAATGAGCAGTTCTTC.

CDR3 nucleotides: TGTGCCAGCAGTTTTCGTCCGGGCCACACTGAAGCTTTCTTT. Translation: CASSFRPGHTEAFF. The chain is built from TRBV28 and TRBJ1-1; no reliable D call. The CDR3 loop spans 14 amino acids. Germline CDR1 and CDR2: MDHEN and SYDVKM. Between the trimmed V and J ends, which lost 3 bases and 3 bases, there was a span of 11 bases. Based on the CDR3 plus reference TRBV28 and TRBJ1-1, the full variable domain is DVKVTQSSRYLVKRTGEKVFLECVQDMDHENMFWYRQDPGLGLRLIYFSYDVKMKEKGDIPEGYSVSREKKERFSLILESASTNQTSMYLCASSFRPGHTEAFFGQGTRLTVV.

The chain recombines TRBV29-1 with TRBJ1-2; no clear D. Looked up from germline, CDR1 is SQVTM and CDR2 is ANQGSEA. V lost 6 bases, J lost 6 bases, and 20 bases lay in between. This CDR3 is 14 amino acids long. DNA of the CDR3: TGCAGCGTCGGTAGGGCACTTCACGCGGATGGCTACACCTTC. Translated: CSVGRALHADGYTF.

The chain carries TRBV6-6 and TRBJ2-7, with D possibly called TRBD1 or TRBD2 (5 bases each). The CDR3 totals 12 residues. The V gene's germline CDR1 is MNHNY and CDR2 SVGAGI (reference sequence). V dropped 7 bases and J dropped 5 bases, with 12 bases sitting between them. The CDR3 DNA sequence: TGTGCCAGCATTTCAGGGACCAACGAGCAGTACTTC. It translates to CASISGTNEQYF.

This chain uses TRBV9 with TRBJ2-1; D possibly corresponds to TRBD1 (6 bases). CDR1 is SGDLS, CDR2 YYNGEE, per germline. This CDR3 has 15 residues. V lost 3 bases to trimming and J lost 7 bases, with 17 bases between them. CDR3 protein: CASSERGGIENEQFF. The CDR3 coding sequence is TGTGCCAGCAGCGAGAGAGGGGGAATCGAGAATGAGCAGTTCTTC.